The present entry profiles one T cell receptor beta chain with its context. CDR1 LGHNA and CDR2 YSLEER come from the germline V gene. V shed 1 base and J 6 bases; nucleotides not matched to a gene: 4. CDR3 length equals 14 residues. These data are taken from a study of blood T cell repertoires in COVID-19. Study-wide background: Sample material is recorded as cDNA or gDNA derived from T cells, B-cell-depleted T cells, or PBMCs.

Sequencing used immunoSEQ multiplex PCR; TCRdb keeps in-frame clones, though not all of them. The sample carries around 700,000 clones, about 87% recorded once. J is TRBJ1-1 and V is TRBV4-3; 8 bases match TRBD1. The sequence derives from a woman aged 18-29 years with acute or convalescent COVID-19. Sequenced: peripheral blood. The CDR3 region has the DNA TGCGCCAGCAGCCAAGCGGACAGGGCATCTGAAGCTTTCTTT. This sequence encodes CASSQADRASEAFF.